This entry lists 23 T cell receptor beta chains sequenced from one sample in a study of radiation and T cells in renal cell carcinoma. The time point denotes: baseline pretreatment blood. Treatment defined: 15 Gy SBRT to primary tumor, nephrectomy 4 weeks later. TCRdb's copy holds only in-frame clones and misses some; the assay was immunoSEQ multiplex PCR. The sample holds approximately 150,000 clones, around four fifths seen once. Sequenced material: blood, taken from a patient whose treatment included radiotherapy and nephrectomy. The receptor source for this set is a woman aged 50 to 65 with renal cell carcinoma.

The rearrangement joins TRBV2 to TRBJ1-3; D possibly corresponds to TRBD1 (5 bases). This CDR3 is 13 amino acids long. Deletions cut 7 bases from V and 2 bases from J, with 9 bases between. CDR1 and CDR2 (germline): SNHLY, FYNNEI. This chain's CDR3 is CASTGDAGNTIYF. The DNA for the CDR3 is TGTGCCAGCACGGGGGACGCTGGAAACACCATATATTTT.

The V gene is TRBV27, the J gene TRBJ1-1, with TRBD1 as a possible D gene (6 bases). V was trimmed by 6 bases and J by 11 bases, leaving 22 bases between them. Per germline, CDR1 MNHEY and CDR2 SMNVEV (reference sequence). This CDR3 is built from 14 residues. CDR3 sequence: CASRAYGAGVSAFF. CDR3 DNA: TGTGCCAGCAGGGCCTACGGGGCAGGGGTTTCGGCTTTCTTT.

V usage is TRBV7-6 and J usage is TRBJ2-2; D is perhaps TRBD2 (6 bases). Trimming took off 1 base at V and 7 bases at J, with 19 bases between the two ends. Germline V gene data show CDR1 as SGHVS and CDR2 as FNYEAQ. This CDR3 has 17 amino acids. CDR3 protein: CASSLEVNWGGVGELFF. DNA for the CDR3: TGTGCCAGCAGCTTAGAAGTTAACTGGGGAGGTGTCGGGGAGCTGTTTTTT.

The chain has TRBV11-2 and TRBJ2-7; TRBD2 aligns across 7 bases. This CDR3 region has 14 residues. Germline CDR1 is SGHAT and CDR2 is FQNNGV. With V trimmed by 4 bases and J by 6 bases, 9 bases remained unmatched. As DNA, the CDR3 is TGTGCCAGCAGCTCAGGGAGGGCGAGCTCCGAGCAGTACTTC. Protein: CASSSGRASSEQYF.

This clone has more than one count but fewer than ten. V and J are TRBV19 and TRBJ1-5, with TRBD1 as a possible D gene (5 bases). Trimming shortened V by 6 bases and J by 7 bases, and 22 bases separated the two germline ends. Germline CDR1 is LNHDA and CDR2 is SQIVND (reference sequence). The CDR3 consists of 16 residues. The CDR3 loop is CASRGGGSGDGQPQHF. The CDR3 DNA sequence: TGTGCCAGTAGAGGTGGGGGGTCGGGCGATGGACAGCCCCAGCATTTT.

The chain recombines TRBV4-3 with TRBJ2-7; tentatively, D is TRBD2 (6 bases). This CDR3 is 13 amino acids long. Between the trimmed V and J ends, which lost 0 bases and 7 bases, there was a span of 10 bases. Germline CDR1 is LGHNA and CDR2 is YSLEER. The CDR3 region is CASSQDGRTEQYF. The CDR3 DNA is TGCGCCAGCAGCCAAGACGGGAGAACAGAGCAGTACTTC.

The CDR3: CASRDGLGDEQFF. The CDR3 coding sequence is TGTGCCAGCAGAGACGGACTAGGGGATGAGCAGTTCTTC. The chain employs TRBV2 and TRBJ2-1, with 7 nucleotides matching TRBD2. Per germline, CDR1 SNHLY and CDR2 FYNNEI. V lost 6 bases and J lost 8; bases outside the gene matches: 7. The CDR3 is 13 residues long.

With regard to this clone: A junction boundary mismatches the germline segment, possibly from a read error. V gene TRBV27 combines with J gene TRBJ1-5; D uncertain. There are 15 residues in the CDR3. Germline V gene lookup returns CDR1 MNHEY and CDR2 SMNVEV (reference sequence). CDR3 DNA: TGTGCCAGCAGTTTACATTCGGGTAGCAATCAACCCCAGCATTTT. Translation gives CASSLHSGSNQPQHF.

V is TRBV9 and J is TRBJ1-3, with unresolved D. The CDR3 totals 16 residues. V lost 0 bases, J lost 2 bases, and 12 bases lay in between. The V gene's germline CDR1 is SGDLS and CDR2 YYNGEE. The CDR3, as DNA: TGTGCCAGCAGCGTAGCTCACGGGATCGCTGGAAACACCATATATTTT. Its protein is CASSVAHGIAGNTIYF.

The rearrangement uses TRBV6-1 and TRBJ2-7; perhaps D is TRBD1 or TRBD2 (5 bases each). There are 13 residues in the CDR3. With 6 bases removed from V and 7 bases from J, the gap between germline ends came to 16 bases. Germline V gene lookup returns CDR1 MNHNS and CDR2 SASEGT. CDR3 sequence reads: CASRRAGPEEQYF. As DNA, the CDR3 is TGTGCCAGCAGGAGGGCAGGGCCGGAAGAGCAGTACTTC.

CDR3 amino acids: CASRPGRGDGYTF. In nucleotides, the CDR3 is TGTGCCAGCAGACCTGGCCGGGGGGACGGCTACACCTTC. The chain employs TRBV28 and TRBJ1-2; D possibly corresponds to TRBD1 (5 bases). Trimming cost V 6 bases and J 8 bases, with 16 bases left between them. The CDR3 loop spans 13 amino acids. Germline CDR1 reads MDHEN; CDR2 reads SYDVKM.

The gene calls are TRBV29-1 and TRBJ1-1; D gene unclear. CDR1 is SQVTM, CDR2 ANQGSEA, per germline. The V gene lost 0 bases and the J gene lost 5 bases, with 13 bases spanning the gap. This CDR3 region has 14 residues. CDR3 region: CSVEDPDSTTEAFF. The CDR3 DNA follows: TGCAGCGTTGAAGATCCGGATAGTACGACTGAAGCTTTCTTT.

CDR3 DNA: TGTGCCTGGAGTGCAAGCTACGAGCAGTACTTC. It encodes CAWSASYEQYF. This chain links TRBV30 with TRBJ2-7; the D is unclear. CDR1 is GTSNPN and CDR2 is SVGIG in the germline V gene (reference sequence). V gave up 1 base and J gave up 3 bases, with 4 bases separating them. This CDR3 has 11 amino acids.

The chain uses TRBV15 and TRBJ2-2, with TRBD2 matching 8 bases. V gave up 4 bases and J gave up 2 bases; unmatched junction bases: 9. CDR1 and CDR2 from the germline V gene are LNHNV and YYDKDF (reference sequence). The CDR3 length is 17 residues. CDR3 nucleotide sequence: TGTGCCACCAGCATTGATAGCGGGGAAGGTAACACCGGGGAGCTGTTTTTT. Protein sequence: CATSIDSGEGNTGELFF. The variable domain in full, with the rest retrieved from reference TRBV15 and TRBJ2-2, is DAMVIQNPRYQVTQFGKPVTLSCSQTLNHNVMYWYQQKSSQAPKLLFHYYDKDFNNEADTPDNFQSRRPNTSFCFLDIRSPGLGDTAMYLCATSIDSGEGNTGELFFGEGSRLTVL.

The gene calls are TRBV28 and TRBJ2-3; D uncertain. Trimming pared 1 base from V and 2 bases from J, leaving 7 bases between. This CDR3 is 14 amino acids long. From germline, CDR1 is MDHEN and CDR2 SYDVKM. The CDR3 loop is CASSLFSTTDTQYF. For the CDR3, the DNA is TGTGCCAGCAGTTTATTTAGCACCACAGATACGCAGTATTTT.

The gene calls are TRBV7-3 and TRBJ1-1; 9 bases line up with TRBD1. CDR3 length: 16 amino acids. Trimming took 5 bases from V and 0 from J; bases not matched to a gene: 7. Germline values: CDR1 SGHTA, CDR2 FQGTGA. CDR3 nucleotide sequence: TGTGCCAGCAGCCCTGGGACAGGGCTTATGAACACTGAAGCTTTCTTT. Translation: CASSPGTGLMNTEAFF.

The chain has TRBV5-1 and TRBJ2-5, with 9 bases aligning to TRBD1. The CDR3 covers 14 residues. V gave up 4 bases and J gave up 5 bases; unmatched junction bases: 6. Germline V gene data show CDR1 as SGHRS and CDR2 as YFSETQ. This CDR3 is CASSMGQGEETQYF. For the CDR3, the DNA is TGCGCCAGCAGCATGGGACAGGGTGAGGAGACCCAGTACTTC.

This rearrangement joins TRBV2 to TRBJ1-1; D is unclear. CDR1 is SNHLY and CDR2 is FYNNEI in the germline V gene. The CDR3 extends over 13 amino acids. The germline V and J ends were trimmed by 2 bases and 8 bases, with 12 bases remaining between them. The CDR3 sequence is CASSEIPGGEAFF. CDR3 DNA: TGTGCCAGCAGTGAAATACCCGGAGGGGAAGCTTTCTTT.

The V call is TRBV7-2, the J call TRBJ2-1; tentatively, D is TRBD1 (5 bases). The CDR3 extends over 16 amino acids. Trimming pared 1 base from V and 2 bases from J, leaving 12 bases between. Germline V CDR1 and CDR2: SGHTA, FQGNSA. The CDR3 sequence is CASSLDRRETYNEQFF. The CDR3 DNA follows: TGTGCCAGCAGCTTAGATCGCAGGGAAACCTACAATGAGCAGTTCTTC. The full variable domain, completed using reference TRBV7-2 and TRBJ2-1, is GAGVSQSPSNKVTEKGKDVELRCDPISGHTALYWYRQSLGQGLEFLIYFQGNSAPDKSGLPSDRFSAERTGGSVSTLTIQRTQQEDSAVYLCASSLDRRETYNEQFFGPGTRLTVL.

This clone appeared once. The rearrangement links TRBV18 to TRBJ1-5, with D perhaps TRBD1 (5 bases). This CDR3 region has 14 residues. V lost 3 bases to trimming and J lost 5 bases, with 11 bases between them. Germline CDR1 reads KGHSH; CDR2 reads LQKENI. The chain's CDR3 is CASSPTGADQPQHF. In nucleotides, the CDR3 is TGTGCCAGCTCACCGACCGGGGCAGATCAGCCCCAGCATTTT.

The V call is TRBV6-5, the J call TRBJ1-2, with 7 nucleotides matching TRBD1. This CDR3 has 14 residues. Losses at the gene ends were 4 bases for V and 2 bases for J; bases not matched to a gene: 4. Germline lookup yields CDR1 MNHEY and CDR2 SVGAGI. CDR3 region: CASSSNRGNYGYTF. The CDR3 DNA sequence: TGTGCCAGCAGTTCCAACAGGGGAAACTATGGCTACACCTTC.

This clone has just a few counts. Other DNA sequences of this sample code for an identical CDR3. The J gene is TRBJ1-1, the V gene TRBV18; D ambiguous. With 1 base removed from V and 2 bases from J, the gap between germline ends came to 5 bases. This CDR3 contains 13 residues. Per the germline V gene, CDR1 is KGHSH and CDR2 is LQKENI. CDR3 amino acids: CASSPQGNTEAFF. The CDR3 bases are TGTGCCAGCTCACCACAGGGTAACACTGAAGCTTTCTTT.

V usage is TRBV18 and J usage is TRBJ1-5; 7 bases are a match to TRBD1. This CDR3 contains 14 residues. Germline CDR1 is KGHSH and CDR2 is LQKENI. V dropped 4 bases and J dropped 4; count of bases not matched to a gene: 4. The CDR3 loop is CASSLKQGNQPQHF. The CDR3 region has the DNA TGTGCCAGCTCACTGAAACAGGGGAATCAGCCCCAGCATTTT.